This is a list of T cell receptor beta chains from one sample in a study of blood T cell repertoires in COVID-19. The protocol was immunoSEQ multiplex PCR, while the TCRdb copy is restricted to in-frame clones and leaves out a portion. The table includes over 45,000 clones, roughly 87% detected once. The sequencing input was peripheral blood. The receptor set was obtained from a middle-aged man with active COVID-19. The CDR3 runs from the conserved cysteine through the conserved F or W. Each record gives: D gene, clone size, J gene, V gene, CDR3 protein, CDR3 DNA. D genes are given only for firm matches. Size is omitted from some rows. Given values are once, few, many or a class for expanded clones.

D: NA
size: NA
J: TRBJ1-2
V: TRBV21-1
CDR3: CASLGAGQEVRGYTF
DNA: TGTGCCAGCCTGGGGGCGGGACAGGAGGTTCGGGGCTACACCTTC

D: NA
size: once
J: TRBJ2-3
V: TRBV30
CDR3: CALGRDTDTQYF
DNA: TGTGCCTTGGGGCGGGACACAGATACGCAGTATTTT

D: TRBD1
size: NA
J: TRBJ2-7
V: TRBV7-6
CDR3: CASSLAGQGRAYEQYF
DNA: TGTGCCAGCAGCTTAGCAGGACAGGGGAGGGCCTACGAGCAGTACTTC

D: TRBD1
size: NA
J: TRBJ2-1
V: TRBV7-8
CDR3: CASGPGTGGFNEQFF
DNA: TGTGCCAGCGGTCCCGGGACAGGGGGCTTCAATGAGCAGTTCTTC

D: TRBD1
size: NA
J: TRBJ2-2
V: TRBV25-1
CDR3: CASSEGTATGELFF
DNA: TGTGCCAGCAGTGAGGGGACAGCGACCGGGGAGCTGTTTTTT

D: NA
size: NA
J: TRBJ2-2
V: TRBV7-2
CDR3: CASSSGVATGELFF
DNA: TGTGCCAGCAGTAGCGGTGTGGCCACCGGGGAGCTGTTTTTT

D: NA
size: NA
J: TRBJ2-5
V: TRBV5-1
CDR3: CASSLQGVGETQYF
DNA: TGCGCCAGCAGCTTACAGGGAGTTGGAGAGACCCAGTACTTC

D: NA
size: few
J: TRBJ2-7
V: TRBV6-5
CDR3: CASSQTYEQYF
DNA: TGTGCCAGCAGCCAAACCTACGAGCAGTACTTC

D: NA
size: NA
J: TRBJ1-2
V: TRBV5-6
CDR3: CASIPTGKPGGYTF
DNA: TGTGCCAGCATCCCCACCGGGAAACCCGGGGGCTACACCTTC

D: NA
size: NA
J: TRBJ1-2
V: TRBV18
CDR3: CASSPSATTLGYTF
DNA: TGTGCCAGCTCACCATCCGCGACAACTCTCGGCTACACCTTC

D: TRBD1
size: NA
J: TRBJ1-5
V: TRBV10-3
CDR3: CAISGDRGGNQPQHF
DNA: TGTGCCATCAGTGGGGACAGGGGTGGCAATCAGCCCCAGCATTTT

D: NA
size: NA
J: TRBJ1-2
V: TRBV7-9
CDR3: CASSLVASGYTF
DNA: TGTGCCAGCAGCTTAGTGGCTTCCGGCTACACCTTC

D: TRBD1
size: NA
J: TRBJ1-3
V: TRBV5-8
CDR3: CASSFPGGQGNTIYF
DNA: TGTGCCAGCAGCTTCCCTGGAGGACAGGGGAACACCATATATTTT

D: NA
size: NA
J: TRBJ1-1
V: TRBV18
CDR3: CASSSTGSNTEAFF
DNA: TGTGCCAGCTCTTCCACAGGGTCGAACACTGAAGCTTTCTTT